This T cell receptor beta chain was recovered during a study of shared clonotypes between healthy human individuals. Assay execution took place at the deep level. Each subset's genomic DNA was split evenly across several immunoSEQ plates. Using immunoSEQ multiplex PCR, the repertoire was profiled, and TCRdb retains in-frame clones only, with some absent. The sample shows roughly 1.5 million clones, under 99% of them seen only once. The CDR3 contains 15 residues. The V segment lost 4 bases and the J segment 6 bases; nucleotides outside the gene matches: 6. CDR1 and CDR2 from the germline V gene are MGHRA and YSYEKL. Study-wide results and caveats: All-four-donor shared clonotypes had higher generation probabilities than non-shared clonotypes did. Of the naive CD4 clonotypes, around 4.7% were shared across a handful of donors.

As concerns this clone: What it binds is unknown.

This chain uses TRBV4-1 with TRBJ2-7; 13 bases match TRBD2. The sample consisted of naive CD4+ T cells sorted from blood. Documented subset: CD45RA+ positively selected. The TCR sequence derives from a man aged 25 to 40 in good health. This CDR3 is CASSPLAGGFLEQYF. In DNA form, the CDR3 reads TGCGCCAGCAGCCCACTAGCGGGAGGGTTTCTCGAGCAGTACTTC.